This T cell receptor beta chain appears in the sequencing data of a study of cytomegalovirus exposure and HLA in healthy donors. On the study more broadly: The approximately 120 validation repertoires, a later analysis reported, used the same platform as the approximately 730 repertoires from the first cohort.

The donors were part of the validation cohort of around 110 subjects. That cohort was separate from the first cohort, which comprised roughly 670 subjects. The V segment lost 0 bases and the J segment 10 bases; nucleotides outside the gene matches: 5. Germline V CDR1 and CDR2: MNHEY, SMNVEV (reference sequence). The CDR3 loop spans 14 amino acids. The protocol was immunoSEQ multiplex PCR, while the TCRdb copy is restricted to in-frame clones and leaves out a portion. This table holds some 290,000 clones, 70% to 90% found once. In regard to this clone: Its specificity is unknown.

Study results and limitations: Researchers catalogued roughly 150 TCR beta chains as cytomegalovirus-associated.

Sample: PBMCs. This receptor was obtained from a young man in good health and CMV-seronegative. The V call is TRBV27, the J call TRBJ1-4; 7 nucleotides match TRBD1. CDR3 in amino acids: CASSLSQGGGKLFF. In nucleotides, the CDR3 is TGTGCCAGCAGTTTATCGCAGGGGGGAGGAAAACTGTTTTTT.